Here is one T cell receptor (beta chain) with its context. Its target is unknown. The data stem from a study of cytotoxic CD8 clonotypes in ibrutinib-treated CLL. General observations from the study: The study found baseline clonality above age-matched healthy donors, tracking circulating CD8+ T-cell counts.

Sequencing used immunoSEQ multiplex PCR; TCRdb keeps in-frame clones, though not all of them. Among some 300,000 clones listed, roughly 85% were seen once. The sequence was obtained from a human donor with chronic lymphocytic leukemia. The sample in question was PBMCs, obtained before ibrutinib treatment.

The CDR3 reads CASSISTDSRYEQYF. CDR3 bases: TGTGCCAGTAGTATATCTACCGACAGCCGGTACGAGCAGTACTTC. This chain uses TRBV19 with TRBJ2-7; D is possibly TRBD1 (5 bases). The CDR3 runs to 15 residues. V lost 2 bases and J 4 bases, leaving 15 bases between the germline ends. Germline lookup yields CDR1 LNHDA and CDR2 SQIVND (reference sequence).